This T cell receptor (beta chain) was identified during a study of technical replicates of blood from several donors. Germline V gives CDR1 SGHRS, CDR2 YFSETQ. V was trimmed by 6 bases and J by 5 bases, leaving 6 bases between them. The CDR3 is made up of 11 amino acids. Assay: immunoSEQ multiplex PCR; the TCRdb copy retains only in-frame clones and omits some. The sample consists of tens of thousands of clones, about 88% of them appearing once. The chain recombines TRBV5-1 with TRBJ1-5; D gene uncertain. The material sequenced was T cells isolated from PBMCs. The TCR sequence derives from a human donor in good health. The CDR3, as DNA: TGCGCCAGCAAGCAGGATCAGCCCCAGCATTTT. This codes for CASKQDQPQHF.